This T cell receptor (beta chain) was identified in a study of T cell changes during pregnancy in multiple sclerosis. The germline CDR1 and CDR2 sequences are SGHTA and FQGTGA. Trimming removed 1 base at V and 12 bases at J, with 10 bases between. This CDR3 spans 11 amino acids. The table came from immunoSEQ multiplex PCR; TCRdb's copy has only in-frame clones and leaves some out. Here the sample spans some 33,000 clones, 75% to 95% being singletons. Sequenced material: CD8+ T cells from peripheral blood mononuclear cells, taken in the second trimester of pregnancy. The TCR sequence derives from a female donor in good health, enrolled as a control in a pregnancy study. V usage is TRBV7-3 and J usage is TRBJ2-7; D possibly corresponds to TRBD1 (5 bases). DNA for the CDR3: TGTGCCAGCAGCTTAAAAGTGGGGCGGTACTTC. Translating it yields CASSLKVGRYF.